The clone carrying this T cell receptor (beta chain) was seen only a few times. Antigen unknown. 5'RACE with 10-nucleotide random UMIs generated the cDNA. TCRdb reprocessed the 5' RACE reads with MiXCR, giving one entry per CDR3 protein. Of about 66,000 distinct CDR3 sequences listed, 5.2% are singletons. This sample is drawn from a study of neurological immune-mediated disorders. Notes on the study in general: Because no CDR3 amino acid sequences were shared across subjects by expanded clones, private repertoires were suggested in all groups. When the repertoires were grouped phylogenetically, those of 18 of the 34 multiple sclerosis patients came together in a single cluster of related CDR3 sequences, which points to a possible repertoire-level signature.

The CDR3 has 12 residues. Trimming left V 4 bases short and J 5 bases short, with 11 bases between. The V gene's germline CDR1 is SQVTM and CDR2 ANQGSEA. Stored at -80 C, 2 million PBMCs were the source of the unsorted libraries. The sequencing input was PBMCs. This receptor was obtained from a woman in her thirties with multiple sclerosis. The chain joins TRBV29-1 to TRBJ1-2, with TRBD1 as a possible D gene (6 bases). Written as DNA, the CDR3 is TGCAGCGTTGCGGGGGCCGGGTATGGCTACACCTTC. It yields the protein CSVAGAGYGYTF.